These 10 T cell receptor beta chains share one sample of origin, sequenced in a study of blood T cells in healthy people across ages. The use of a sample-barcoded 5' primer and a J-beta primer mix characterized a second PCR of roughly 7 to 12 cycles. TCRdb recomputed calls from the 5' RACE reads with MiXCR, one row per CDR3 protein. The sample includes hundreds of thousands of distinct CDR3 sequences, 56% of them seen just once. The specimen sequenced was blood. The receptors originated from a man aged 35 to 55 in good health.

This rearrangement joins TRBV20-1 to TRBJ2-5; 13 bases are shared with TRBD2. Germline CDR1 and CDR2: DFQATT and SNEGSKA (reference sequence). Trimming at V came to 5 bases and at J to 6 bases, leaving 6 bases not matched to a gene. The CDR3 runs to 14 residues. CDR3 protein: CSASGTSGMKTQYF. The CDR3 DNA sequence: TGCAGTGCTTCCGGGACTAGCGGGATGAAGACCCAGTACTTC.

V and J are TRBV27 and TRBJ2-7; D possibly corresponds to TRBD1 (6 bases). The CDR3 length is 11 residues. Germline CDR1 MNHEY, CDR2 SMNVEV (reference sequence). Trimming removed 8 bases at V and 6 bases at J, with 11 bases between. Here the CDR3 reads CASQIGGEQYF. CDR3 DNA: TGTGCCAGCCAGATAGGGGGCGAGCAGTACTTC.

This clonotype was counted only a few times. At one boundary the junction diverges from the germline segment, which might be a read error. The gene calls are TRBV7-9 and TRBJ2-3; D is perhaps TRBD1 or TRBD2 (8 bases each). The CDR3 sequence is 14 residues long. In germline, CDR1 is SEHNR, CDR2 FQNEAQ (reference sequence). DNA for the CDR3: TGTGCCAGCAGCCTAGCGGGCAGGGGGCCCCGCCAGTATTTT. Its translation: CASSLAGRGPRQYF.

The CDR3 spells CASSLVGSQYGYTF. The CDR3 nucleotides read TGCGCCAGCAGCTTGGTTGGGAGTCAATATGGCTACACCTTC. This chain uses TRBV5-1 with TRBJ1-2; D gene uncertain. CDR3 size: 14 residues. In germline, CDR1 is SGHRS, CDR2 YFSETQ. V lost 0 bases, J lost 5 bases, and 11 bases lay in between.

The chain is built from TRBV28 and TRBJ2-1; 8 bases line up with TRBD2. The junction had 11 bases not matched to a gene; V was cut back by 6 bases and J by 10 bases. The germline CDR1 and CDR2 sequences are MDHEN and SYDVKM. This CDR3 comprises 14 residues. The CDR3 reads CASRAGLDWGEQFF. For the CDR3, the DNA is TGTGCCAGCAGAGCGGGACTAGATTGGGGAGAGCAGTTCTTC. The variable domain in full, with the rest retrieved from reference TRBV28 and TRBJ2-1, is DVKVTQSSRYLVKRTGEKVFLECVQDMDHENMFWYRQDPGLGLRLIYFSYDVKMKEKGDIPEGYSVSREKKERFSLILESASTNQTSMYLCASRAGLDWGEQFFGPGTRLTVL.

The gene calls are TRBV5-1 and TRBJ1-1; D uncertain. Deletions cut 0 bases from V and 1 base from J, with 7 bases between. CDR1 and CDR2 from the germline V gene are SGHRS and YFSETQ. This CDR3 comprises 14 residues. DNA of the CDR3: TGCGCCAGCAGCTTGGAAGTTCGGAACACTGAAGCTTTCTTT. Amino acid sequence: CASSLEVRNTEAFF.

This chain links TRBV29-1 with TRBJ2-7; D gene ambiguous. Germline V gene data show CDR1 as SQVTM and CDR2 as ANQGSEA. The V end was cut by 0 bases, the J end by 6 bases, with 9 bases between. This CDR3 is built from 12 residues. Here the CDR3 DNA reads TGCAGCGTTGAAGATTGGGGTGGCGAGCAGTACTTC. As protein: CSVEDWGGEQYF.

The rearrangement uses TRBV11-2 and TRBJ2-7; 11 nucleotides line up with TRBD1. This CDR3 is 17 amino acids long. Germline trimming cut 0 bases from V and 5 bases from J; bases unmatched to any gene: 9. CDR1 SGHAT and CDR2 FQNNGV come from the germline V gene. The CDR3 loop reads CASSLEGGTGGLDEQYF. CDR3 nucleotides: TGTGCCAGCAGCTTAGAGGGCGGGACAGGGGGTTTGGACGAGCAGTACTTC. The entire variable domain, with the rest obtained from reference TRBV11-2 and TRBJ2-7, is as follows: EAGVAQSPRYKIIEKRQSVAFWCNPISGHATLYWYQQILGQGPKLLIQFQNNGVVDDSQLPKDRFSAERLKGVDSTLKIQPAKLEDSAVYLCASSLEGGTGGLDEQYFGPGTRLTVT.

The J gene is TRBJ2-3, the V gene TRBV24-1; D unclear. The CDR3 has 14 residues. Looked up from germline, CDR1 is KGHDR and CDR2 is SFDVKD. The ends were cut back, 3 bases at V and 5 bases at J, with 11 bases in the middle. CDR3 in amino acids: CATSDPDRQDTQYF. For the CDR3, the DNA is TGTGCCACCAGTGATCCTGACCGCCAAGATACGCAGTATTTT.

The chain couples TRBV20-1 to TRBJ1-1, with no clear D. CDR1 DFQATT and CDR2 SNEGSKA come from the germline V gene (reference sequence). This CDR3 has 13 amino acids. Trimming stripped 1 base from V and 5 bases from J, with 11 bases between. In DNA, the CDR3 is TGCAGTGCTAGAGCACTTACCGGTACTGAAGCTTTCTTT. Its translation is CSARALTGTEAFF.